Listed below are T cell receptor beta chains from one sample, sequenced in a study of blood T cells in healthy people across ages. One entry per CDR3 protein, called by TCRdb with MiXCR from the 5' RACE reads. The sample has around 1,600,000 distinct CDR3 sequences; 35% to 45% are singletons. The sample consisted of blood. Receptors originate from a woman aged 18-29 years in good health. CDR3s include the opening cysteine and the closing phenylalanine or tryptophan. D genes are given only for firm matches. Rows may omit the clone size; those that give it use once, few, many or a size class.

>TRBJ1-1|-|few|TRBV7-8
CASSLARFTGLNTEAFF
TGTGCCAGCAGCTTAGCGAGGTTTACAGGATTGAACACTGAAGCTTTCTTT
>TRBJ2-3|-|few|TRBV20-1
CSAREQRGAQYF
TGCAGTGCTAGAGAGCAGAGGGGTGCGCAGTATTTT
>TRBJ2-3|-|few|TRBV20-1
CSATQGTYTDTQYF
TGCAGTGCAACCCAGGGGACCTACACAGATACGCAGTATTTT
>TRBJ2-3|TRBD2|-|TRBV9
CASSVAPTSGDTDTQYF
TGTGCCAGCAGCGTAGCCCCCACTAGCGGAGACACAGATACGCAGTATTTT
>TRBJ2-7|TRBD2|-|TRBV20-1
CSARAAGASEQYF
TGCAGTGCTAGAGCGGCGGGAGCCAGCGAGCAGTACTTC
>TRBJ2-3|-|-|TRBV25-1
CASSEFGGGADTQYF
TGTGCCAGCAGTGAATTCGGCGGGGGCGCAGATACGCAGTATTTT
>TRBJ2-2|-|-|TRBV6-5
CASSYTLPDPAELFF
TGTGCCAGCAGTTACACCCTGCCGGACCCCGCGGAGCTGTTTTTT
>TRBJ2-6|TRBD1|few|TRBV18
CASSQQGARGANVLTF
TGTGCCAGCTCGCAACAGGGGGCGCGTGGGGCCAACGTCCTGACTTTC
>TRBJ2-7|TRBD2|-|TRBV10-3
CAISGTSGGVEQYF
TGTGCCATCAGCGGGACTAGCGGGGGGGTCGAGCAGTACTTC
>TRBJ1-1|-|few|TRBV9
CASKRSQDHTEAFF
TGTGCCAGCAAGCGTAGCCAGGATCACACTGAAGCTTTCTTT
>TRBJ2-7|TRBD1|few|TRBV4-1
CASSQGRGTASYEQYF
TGCGCCAGCAGCCAAGGGCGAGGGACAGCCTCCTACGAGCAGTACTTC
>TRBJ2-5|TRBD1|few|TRBV2
CASSEGTGLETQYF
TGTGCCAGCAGTGAGGGGACAGGGCTGGAGACCCAGTACTTC
>TRBJ2-1|TRBD2|-|TRBV20-1
CSARARNSGDHYNEQFF
TGCAGTGCTAGAGCTCGTAATAGCGGGGACCACTACAATGAGCAGTTCTTC
>TRBJ2-6|-|many|TRBV7-2
CASSLIGSGANVLTF
TGTGCCAGCAGCTTAATAGGCTCTGGGGCCAACGTCCTGACTTTC
>TRBJ2-7|-|few|TRBV28
CASSPGASSSYEQYF
TGTGCCAGCAGTCCCGGGGCGTCTAGCTCCTACGAGCAGTACTTC
>TRBJ2-7|-|-|TRBV20-1
CSAKLAVEQYF
TGCAGTGCAAAGCTCGCGGTCGAGCAGTACTTC
>TRBJ2-2|-|-|TRBV11-2
CASHYAGPLDGELFF
TGTGCCAGTCATTATGCCGGACCCCTAGACGGGGAGCTGTTTTTT
>TRBJ1-4|-|-|TRBV6-5
CASSGGGEKLFF
TGTGCCAGCAGTGGGGGCGGCGAAAAACTGTTTTTT